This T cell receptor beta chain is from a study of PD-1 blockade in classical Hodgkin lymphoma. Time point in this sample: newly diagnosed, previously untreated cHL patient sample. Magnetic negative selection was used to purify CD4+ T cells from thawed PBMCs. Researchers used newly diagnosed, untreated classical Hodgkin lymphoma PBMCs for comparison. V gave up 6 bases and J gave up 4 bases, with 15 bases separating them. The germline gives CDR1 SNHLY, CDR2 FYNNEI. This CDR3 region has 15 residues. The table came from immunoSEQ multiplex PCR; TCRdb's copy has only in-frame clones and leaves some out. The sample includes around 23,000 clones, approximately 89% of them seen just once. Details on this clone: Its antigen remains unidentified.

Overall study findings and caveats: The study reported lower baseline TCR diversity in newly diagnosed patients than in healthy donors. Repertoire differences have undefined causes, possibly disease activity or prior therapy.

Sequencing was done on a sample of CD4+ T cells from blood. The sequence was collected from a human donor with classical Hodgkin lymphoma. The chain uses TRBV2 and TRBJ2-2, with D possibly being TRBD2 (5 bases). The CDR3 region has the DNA TGTGCCAGCAGCTCGCGGGTCGGCGGCACCGGGGAGCTGTTTTTT. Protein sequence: CASSSRVGGTGELFF.